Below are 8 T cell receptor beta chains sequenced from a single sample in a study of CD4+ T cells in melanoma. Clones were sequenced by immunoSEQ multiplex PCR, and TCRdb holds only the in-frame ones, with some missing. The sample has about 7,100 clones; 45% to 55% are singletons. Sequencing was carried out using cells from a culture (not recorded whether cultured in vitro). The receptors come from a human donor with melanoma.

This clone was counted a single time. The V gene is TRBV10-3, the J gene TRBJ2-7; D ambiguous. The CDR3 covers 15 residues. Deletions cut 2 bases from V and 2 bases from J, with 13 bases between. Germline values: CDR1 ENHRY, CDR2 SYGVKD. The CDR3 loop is CAISEEGSKTYEQYF. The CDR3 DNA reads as TGTGCCATCAGTGAGGAAGGTAGCAAGACCTACGAGCAGTACTTC.

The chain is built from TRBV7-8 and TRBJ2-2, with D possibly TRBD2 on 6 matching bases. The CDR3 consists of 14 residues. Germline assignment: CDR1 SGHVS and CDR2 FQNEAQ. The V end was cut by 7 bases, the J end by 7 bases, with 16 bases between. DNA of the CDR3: TGTGCCAGCACCTCGGCGGGGTCCGTCGGGGAGCTGTTTTTT. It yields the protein CASTSAGSVGELFF. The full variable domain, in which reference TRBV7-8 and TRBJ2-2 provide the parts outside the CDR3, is GAGVSQSPRYKVAKRGQDVALRCDPISGHVSLFWYQQALGQGPEFLTYFQNEAQLDKSGLPSDRFFAERPEGSVSTLKIQRTQQEDSAVYLCASTSAGSVGELFFGEGSRLTVL.

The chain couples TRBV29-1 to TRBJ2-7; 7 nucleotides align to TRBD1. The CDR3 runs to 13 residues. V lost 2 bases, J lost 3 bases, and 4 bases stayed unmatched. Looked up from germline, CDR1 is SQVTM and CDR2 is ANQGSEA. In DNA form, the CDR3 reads TGCAGCGTTGAAAGTAGACAGGGCTACGAGCAGTACTTC. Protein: CSVESRQGYEQYF.

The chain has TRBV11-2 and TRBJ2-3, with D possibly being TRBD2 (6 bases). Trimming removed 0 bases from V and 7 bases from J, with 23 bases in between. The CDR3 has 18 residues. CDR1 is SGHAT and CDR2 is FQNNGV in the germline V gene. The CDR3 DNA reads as TGTGCCAGCAGCTTAGAGATTCTAAACGCCGGGGGTTTGAATACGCAGTATTTT. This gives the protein CASSLEILNAGGLNTQYF.

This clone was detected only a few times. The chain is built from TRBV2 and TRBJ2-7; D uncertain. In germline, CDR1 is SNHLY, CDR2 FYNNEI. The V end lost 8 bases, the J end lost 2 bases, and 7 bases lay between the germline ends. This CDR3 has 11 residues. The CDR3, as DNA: TGTGCCAGCGGGATGGCCTACGAGCAGTACTTC. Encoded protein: CASGMAYEQYF.

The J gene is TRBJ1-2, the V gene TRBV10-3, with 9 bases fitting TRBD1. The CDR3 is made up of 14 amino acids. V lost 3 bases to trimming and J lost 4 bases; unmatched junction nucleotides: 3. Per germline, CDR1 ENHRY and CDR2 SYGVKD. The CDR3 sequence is CAISESTGGYGYTF. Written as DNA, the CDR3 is TGTGCCATCAGTGAATCGACAGGGGGCTATGGCTACACCTTC.

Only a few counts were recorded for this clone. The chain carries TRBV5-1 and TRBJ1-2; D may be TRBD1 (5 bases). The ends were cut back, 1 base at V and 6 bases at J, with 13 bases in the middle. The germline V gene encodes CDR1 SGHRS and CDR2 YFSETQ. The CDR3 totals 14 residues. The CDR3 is CASSLSRTSNGYTF. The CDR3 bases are TGCGCCAGCAGCTTGTCGCGGACAAGCAATGGCTACACCTTC.

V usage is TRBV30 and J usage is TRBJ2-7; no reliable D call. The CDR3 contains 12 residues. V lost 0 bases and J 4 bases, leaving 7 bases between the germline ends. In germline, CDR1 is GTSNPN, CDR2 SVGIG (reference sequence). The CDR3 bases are TGTGCCTGGAGTGTTTTACAATACGAGCAGTACTTC. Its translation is CAWSVLQYEQYF.